Listed here are 23 T cell receptor beta chains from one sample, sequenced in a study of shared clonotypes between healthy human individuals. Assay used: immunoSEQ multiplex PCR; TCRdb lists only in-frame clones, some missing. The sample includes about 710,000 clones, 60% to 75% of them seen just once. Sequences were obtained from memory CD4+ T cells sorted from blood. Subset denoted: CD45RA-negative fraction. The origin of the receptors is a woman under 40 in good health.

This clone has a count of ten or more. The chain uses TRBV11-2 and TRBJ2-1, with D possibly being TRBD1 or TRBD2 (5 bases each). Germline V gene lookup returns CDR1 SGHAT and CDR2 FQNNGV. The CDR3 is 12 amino acids. Trimming left V 4 bases short and J 12 bases short, with 13 bases between. The CDR3, as DNA: TGTGCCAGCAGCTCCACGGGGACGGGGCAGTTCTTC. It yields the protein CASSSTGTGQFF. The full variable domain, rest sourced from reference TRBV11-2 and TRBJ2-1, is EAGVAQSPRYKIIEKRQSVAFWCNPISGHATLYWYQQILGQGPKLLIQFQNNGVVDDSQLPKDRFSAERLKGVDSTLKIQPAKLEDSAVYLCASSSTGTGQFFGPGTRLTVL.

This chain links TRBV6-5 with TRBJ2-1; 7 bases align to TRBD1. J was trimmed by 9 bases and V by 0 bases; bases with no gene match: 8. The CDR3 totals 15 residues. The germline CDR1 and CDR2 sequences are MNHEY and SVGAGI. In DNA, the CDR3 is TGTGCCAGCAGTTACTCGCGACAGGGTGTAAGTGAGCAGTTCTTC. Translated: CASSYSRQGVSEQFF.

This chain connects TRBV6-1 to TRBJ1-1; 10 bases fit TRBD1. CDR1 MNHNS and CDR2 SASEGT come from the germline V gene. Losses at the gene ends were 5 bases for V and 5 bases for J; bases not matched to a gene: 5. This CDR3 has 14 amino acids. CDR3 nucleotide sequence: TGTGCCAGCAGTTTCGACAGGGGGCAAACTGAAGCTTTCTTT. This translates into CASSFDRGQTEAFF.

The V call is TRBV28, the J call TRBJ1-4; D not certain. Germline V gene data show CDR1 as MDHEN and CDR2 as SYDVKM. V was shortened by 6 bases and J by 8 bases, with 19 bases between the two germline ends. This CDR3 comprises 15 residues. CDR3 protein: CASSYRNTVSEKLFF. CDR3 coding DNA: TGTGCCAGCAGCTACCGAAACACGGTTTCGGAAAAACTGTTTTTT.

The V gene is TRBV18, the J gene TRBJ1-5; no clear D. The V and J ends lost 2 bases and 4 bases respectively, with 6 bases between them. This CDR3 spans 13 amino acids. Germline CDR1 reads KGHSH; CDR2 reads LQKENI. The CDR3 DNA reads as TGTGCCAGCTCACCAGGAGAAAATCAGCCCCAGCATTTT. This codes for CASSPGENQPQHF.

This clone was recorded only once. The chain carries TRBV6-4 and TRBJ2-7, with D perhaps matching TRBD2 (6 bases). This CDR3 comprises 14 residues. Per germline, CDR1 MRHNA and CDR2 SNTAGT. The ends were cut back, 5 bases at V and 3 bases at J, with 14 bases in the middle. As DNA, the CDR3 is TGTGCCAGCAGTCGGGACCCCGGGGGCTACGAGCAGTACTTC. Translation gives CASSRDPGGYEQYF.

There are a few counts of this clone. The chain combines TRBV5-4 with TRBJ1-2; the match to TRBD1 covers 8 bases. V dropped 5 bases and J dropped 4; count of bases not matched to a gene: 10. This CDR3 has 15 amino acids. The germline V gene encodes CDR1 SGHNT and CDR2 YYREEE (reference sequence). In nucleotides, the CDR3 is TGTGCCAGCAGGGGATCAGGGGGCGGGGGCTATGGCTACACCTTC. Encoded protein: CASRGSGGGGYGYTF.

Worth noting for this clone: A far larger clone lies a single base away; this is likely a read error. The chain couples TRBV4-2 to TRBJ1-5; tentative D call: TRBD1 (5 bases). Trimming took 1 base from V and 6 from J, leaving 7 bases between them. The CDR3 spans 13 residues. Germline V lookup: CDR1 LGHNA, CDR2 YNFKEQ. The CDR3: CASSQAGGQPQHF. The CDR3 nucleotides are TGTGCCAGCAGCCAAGCGGGGGGTCAGCCCCAGCATTTT.

This clone is a singleton in its sample. The V call is TRBV6-5, the J call TRBJ2-5, with 12 bases lining up with TRBD1. Germline-derived CDR1 and CDR2 are MNHEY and SVGAGI. V was pared by 6 bases and J by 11 bases, with 13 bases of the junction left unmatched. The CDR3 spans 15 residues. CDR3 coding DNA: TGTGCCAGCAGCCGAGGGGGACAGGGGGCGCGGGAGCAGTACTTC. Amino acids: CASSRGGQGAREQYF.

The chain uses TRBV19 and TRBJ2-5; a possible D gene is TRBD1 (7 bases). Between the trimmed V and J ends, which lost 6 bases and 5 bases, there was a span of 22 bases. Per germline, CDR1 LNHDA and CDR2 SQIVND (reference sequence). CDR3 length: 16 residues. CDR3 in amino acids: CASSPDLLTGRETQYF. CDR3 nucleotides: TGTGCCAGTAGCCCCGACCTCTTGACAGGGAGGGAGACCCAGTACTTC.

Concerning this clone itself: With a much larger clone just one base away, this may be a read error. Other nucleotide sequences from this sample produce the same CDR3. V gene TRBV7-2 combines with J gene TRBJ2-1, with D hard to call. CDR3 size: 13 residues. Trimming cost V 2 bases and J 5 bases, with 7 bases left between them. Per germline, CDR1 SGHTA and CDR2 FQGNSA. The CDR3 region is CASSLRTDNEQFF. CDR3 in DNA: TGTGCCAGCAGCTTAAGGACCGACAATGAGCAGTTCTTC.

The rearrangement uses TRBV18 and TRBJ1-1; no firm D call. Germline V lookup: CDR1 KGHSH, CDR2 LQKENI. V dropped 3 bases and J dropped 7 bases, with 15 bases sitting between them. The CDR3 sequence is 14 residues long. CDR3 bases: TGTGCCAGCTCACCGAGTTATGGACTGCGTGAAGCTTTCTTT. Protein sequence: CASSPSYGLREAFF.

The CDR3 DNA reads TGTGCCAGCAGTGAATATAGACGCACAGATACGCAGTATTTT. Its translation is CASSEYRRTDTQYF. V gene TRBV25-1 combines with J gene TRBJ2-3; D ambiguous. In germline, CDR1 is MGHDK, CDR2 SYGVNS. V was trimmed by 0 bases and J by 1 base, leaving 5 bases between them. The CDR3 has 14 residues.

This sequence joins TRBV29-1 and TRBJ2-1; TRBD1 is a possible D gene (6 bases). V lost 6 bases to trimming and J lost 8 bases, with 26 bases between them. Germline V lookup: CDR1 SQVTM, CDR2 ANQGSEA. This CDR3 contains 16 residues. The CDR3 DNA reads TGCAGCGTGAGGGGGTGGAGGACGGGAATCGGGGATGAGCAGTTCTTC. Translated, it gives CSVRGWRTGIGDEQFF.

The J gene is TRBJ1-4, the V gene TRBV5-4; possibly TRBD1 for D (5 bases). CDR1 SGHNT and CDR2 YYREEE come from the germline V gene (reference sequence). The length of the CDR3 is 15 residues. V lost 4 bases to trimming and J lost 5 bases, with 15 bases between them. This chain's CDR3 is CASSGEDSLNEKLFF. Written as DNA, the CDR3 is TGTGCCAGCAGCGGGGAAGACAGCCTAAATGAAAAACTGTTTTTT.

The gene calls are TRBV10-2 and TRBJ1-1, with D possibly TRBD1 on 6 matching bases. Deletions cut 10 bases from V and 5 bases from J, with 20 bases between. The CDR3 contains 14 residues. Germline CDR1 and CDR2: WSHSY and SAAADI. The CDR3 sequence: CATKKELGGTEAFF. The CDR3 DNA follows: TGCGCCACCAAGAAGGAACTAGGGGGGACTGAAGCTTTCTTT.

The rearrangement uses TRBV28 and TRBJ1-4; D unresolved. Germline V gene data show CDR1 as MDHEN and CDR2 as SYDVKM. V was clipped by 2 bases and J by 2 bases, with 6 bases between them. The CDR3 runs 14 residues. CDR3 in amino acids: CASSLSGTNEKLFF. DNA of the CDR3: TGTGCCAGCAGTTTAAGTGGCACTAATGAAAAACTGTTTTTT.

The rearrangement uses TRBV6-1 and TRBJ1-5; 11 bases agree with TRBD1. Trimming took 6 bases from V and 3 from J; bases not matched to a gene: 4. The CDR3 extends over 15 amino acids. The germline CDR1 and CDR2 sequences are MNHNS and SASEGT. CDR3: CASSWTGGTNQPQHF. CDR3 coding DNA: TGTGCCAGCAGCTGGACAGGGGGCACCAATCAGCCCCAGCATTTT.

The J gene is TRBJ2-3, the V gene TRBV5-1, with TRBD2 matching 10 bases. The CDR3 runs to 15 residues. Germline V CDR1 and CDR2: SGHRS, YFSETQ. J gave up 5 bases and V 2 bases, and 5 bases lay outside the gene matches. This chain's CDR3 is CASSLLAGSIDTQYF. As DNA, the CDR3 is TGCGCCAGCAGCTTACTAGCGGGATCGATAGATACGCAGTATTTT.

Here the CDR3 reads CASTVWQGTTDTQYF. CDR3 DNA sequence: TGTGCCAGCACGGTCTGGCAGGGTACAACAGATACGCAGTATTTT. The chain employs TRBV2 and TRBJ2-3, with D perhaps TRBD1 (5 bases). The CDR3 is made up of 15 amino acids. Germline CDR1 reads SNHLY; CDR2 reads FYNNEI. Trimming removed 7 bases at V and 3 bases at J, with 17 bases between.

This clone came up a few times. The chain uses TRBV29-1 and TRBJ1-1; the D gene is possibly TRBD1 (6 bases). Germline V CDR1 and CDR2: SQVTM, ANQGSEA. CDR3 length: 14 amino acids. V was cut by 5 bases and J by 0 bases, with 13 bases left in between. This chain's CDR3 is CSVSRGGMNTEAFF. As DNA, the CDR3 is TGCAGCGTTTCCAGGGGCGGGATGAACACTGAAGCTTTCTTT.

This clone was seen more than once but under ten times. V is TRBV6-4 and J is TRBJ2-2; the D is unclear. CDR1 is MRHNA, CDR2 SNTAGT, per germline. With 8 bases removed from V and 1 base from J, the gap between germline ends came to 14 bases. The CDR3 spans 15 residues. CDR3: CASPPGQLNTGELFF. CDR3 coding DNA: TGTGCCAGCCCCCCAGGCCAGCTGAACACCGGGGAGCTGTTTTTT.

A few counts support this clone. The V gene is TRBV19, the J gene TRBJ2-2, with D possibly called TRBD1 or TRBD2 (5 bases each). Germline CDR1 LNHDA, CDR2 SQIVND (reference sequence). Trimming left V 6 bases short and J 7 bases short, with 12 bases between. The CDR3 length is 13 residues. CDR3 protein: CASRGQGGGELFF. CDR3 coding DNA: TGTGCCAGTAGGGGGCAAGGAGGCGGGGAGCTGTTTTTT.